This T cell receptor (beta chain) stems from a study of CD8 T cells in Susac syndrome. Overall study context: When their blood was taken, patients with Susac syndrome were therapy-naive, taking corticosteroids, or taking intravenous immunoglobulin alone.

RNA in amounts of roughly 0.5 to 1 ug was reverse transcribed with random hexamers. Amplification of the TCR beta CDR3 was carried out by immunoSEQ multiplex PCR, which spanned a total of 54 Vbeta and 13 Jbeta segments. TCRdb analysed the immunoSEQ multiplex PCR reads with MiXCR anew, one entry per CDR3 protein. The table lists roughly 89,000 distinct CDR3 sequences, roughly 96% of them singletons, with around 0.43% in the top ten. The patients with Susac syndrome satisfied recently defined diagnostic criteria for either definite or probable disease. Negative isolation was used for CD8+ and CD4+ T cells and FACS enrichment for TEMRA cells. The receptor comes from a human donor with Susac syndrome. Sequencing was carried out using CD8+ T cells from PBMCs.

CDR3 coding DNA: TGCGCCAGCAGCTTGGCCGAGGACAGGGCCCCAAAAGAGACCCAGTACTTC. Translation gives CASSLAEDRAPKETQYF. V and J are TRBV5-1 and TRBJ2-5, with TRBD1 matching over 8 bases. Germline V gives CDR1 SGHRS, CDR2 YFSETQ. The J segment lost 3 bases and the V segment lost 0 bases, leaving 10 bases of the junction unmatched. The CDR3 runs to 17 residues.